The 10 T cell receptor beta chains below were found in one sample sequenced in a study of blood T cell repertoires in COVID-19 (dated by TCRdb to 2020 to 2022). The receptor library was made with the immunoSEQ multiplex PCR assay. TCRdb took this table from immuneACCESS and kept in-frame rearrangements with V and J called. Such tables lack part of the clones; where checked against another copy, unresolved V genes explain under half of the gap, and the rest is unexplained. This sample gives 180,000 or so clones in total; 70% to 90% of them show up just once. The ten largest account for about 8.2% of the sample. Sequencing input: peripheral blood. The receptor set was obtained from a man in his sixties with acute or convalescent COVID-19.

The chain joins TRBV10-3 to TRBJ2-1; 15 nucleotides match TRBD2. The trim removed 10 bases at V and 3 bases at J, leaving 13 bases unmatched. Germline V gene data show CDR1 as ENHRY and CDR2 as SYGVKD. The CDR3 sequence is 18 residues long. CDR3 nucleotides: TGTGCCACCAAGACCGGGACTAGCGGGAGGAGAAGCTACAATGAGCAGTTCTTC. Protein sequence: CATKTGTSGRRSYNEQFF.

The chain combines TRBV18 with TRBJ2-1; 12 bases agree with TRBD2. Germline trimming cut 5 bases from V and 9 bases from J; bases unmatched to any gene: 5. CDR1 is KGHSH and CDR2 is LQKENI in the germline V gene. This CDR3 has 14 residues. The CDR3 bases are TGTGCCAGCTCAAGGACTAGCGGGAAGAGTGAGCAGTTCTTC. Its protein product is CASSRTSGKSEQFF.

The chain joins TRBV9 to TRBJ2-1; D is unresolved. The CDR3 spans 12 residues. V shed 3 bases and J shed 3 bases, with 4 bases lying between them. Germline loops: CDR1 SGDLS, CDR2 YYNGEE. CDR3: CASSDSYNEQFF. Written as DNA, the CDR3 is TGTGCCAGCAGCGATAGCTACAATGAGCAGTTCTTC. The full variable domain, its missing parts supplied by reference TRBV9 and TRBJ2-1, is DSGVTQTPKHLITATGQRVTLRCSPRSGDLSVYWYQQSLDQGLQFLIQYYNGEERAKGNILERFSAQQFPDLHSELNLSSLELGDSALYFCASSDSYNEQFFGPGTRLTVL.

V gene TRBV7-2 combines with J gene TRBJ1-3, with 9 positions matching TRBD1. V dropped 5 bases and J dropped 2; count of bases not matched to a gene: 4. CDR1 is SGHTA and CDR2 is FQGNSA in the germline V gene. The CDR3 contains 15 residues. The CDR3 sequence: CASSPRTGAGNTIYF. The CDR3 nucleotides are TGTGCCAGCAGCCCTCGGACAGGGGCTGGAAACACCATATATTTT.

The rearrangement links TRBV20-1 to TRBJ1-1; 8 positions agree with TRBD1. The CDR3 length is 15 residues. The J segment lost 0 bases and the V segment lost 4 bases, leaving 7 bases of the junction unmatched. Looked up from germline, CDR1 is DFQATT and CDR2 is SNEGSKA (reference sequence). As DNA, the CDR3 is TGCAGTGCTACTGATCAGGGGGCTGTGAACACTGAAGCTTTCTTT. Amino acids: CSATDQGAVNTEAFF.

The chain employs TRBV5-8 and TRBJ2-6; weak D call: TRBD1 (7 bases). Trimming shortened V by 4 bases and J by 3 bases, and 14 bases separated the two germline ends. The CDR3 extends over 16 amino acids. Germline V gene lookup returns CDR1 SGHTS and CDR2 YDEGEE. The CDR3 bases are TGTGCCAGCAGCCCCAGGGGGGAAAGTGGGGCCAACGTCCTGACTTTC. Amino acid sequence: CASSPRGESGANVLTF.

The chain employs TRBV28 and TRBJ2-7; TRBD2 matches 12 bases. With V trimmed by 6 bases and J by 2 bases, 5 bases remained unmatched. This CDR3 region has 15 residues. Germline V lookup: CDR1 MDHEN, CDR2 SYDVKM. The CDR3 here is CASRAGLAGTYEQYF. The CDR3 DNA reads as TGTGCCAGCAGGGCAGGACTAGCGGGGACCTACGAGCAGTACTTC. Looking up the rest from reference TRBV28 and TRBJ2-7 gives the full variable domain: DVKVTQSSRYLVKRTGEKVFLECVQDMDHENMFWYRQDPGLGLRLIYFSYDVKMKEKGDIPEGYSVSREKKERFSLILESASTNQTSMYLCASRAGLAGTYEQYFGPGTRLTVT.

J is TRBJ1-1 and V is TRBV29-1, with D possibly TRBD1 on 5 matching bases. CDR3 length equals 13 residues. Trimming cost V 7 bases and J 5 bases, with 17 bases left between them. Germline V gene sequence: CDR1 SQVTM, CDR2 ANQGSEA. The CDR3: CSAGGVLATEAFF. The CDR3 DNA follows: TGCAGCGCCGGGGGGGTATTAGCGACTGAAGCTTTCTTT. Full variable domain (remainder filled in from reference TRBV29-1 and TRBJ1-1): SAVISQKPSRDICQRGTSLTIQCQVDSQVTMMFWYRQQPGQSLTLIATANQGSEATYESGFVIDKFPISRPNLTFSTLTVSNMSPEDSSIYLCSAGGVLATEAFFGQGTRLTVV.

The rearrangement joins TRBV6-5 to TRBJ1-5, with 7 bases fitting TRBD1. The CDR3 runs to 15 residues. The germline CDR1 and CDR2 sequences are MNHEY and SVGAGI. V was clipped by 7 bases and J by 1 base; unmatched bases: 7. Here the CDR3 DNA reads TGTGCCAGCACGTTCGGCAGGGGGAGCAATCAGCCCCAGCATTTT. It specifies CASTFGRGSNQPQHF.

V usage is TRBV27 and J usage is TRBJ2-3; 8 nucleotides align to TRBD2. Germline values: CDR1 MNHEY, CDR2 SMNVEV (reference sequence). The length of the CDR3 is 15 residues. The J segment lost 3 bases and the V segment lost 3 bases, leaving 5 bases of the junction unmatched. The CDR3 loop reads CASSLSSGTTDTQYF. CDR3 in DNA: TGTGCCAGCAGTTTGAGTAGCGGGACGACAGATACGCAGTATTTT.